A selection of T cell receptor beta chains follows, all from one sample in a study of blood T cell repertoires in COVID-19. TCRdb keeps only in-frame clones here, not all; method: immunoSEQ multiplex PCR. The sample has some 220,000 clones, 85% seen once. Sequencing was carried out using peripheral blood. The receptors come from a woman aged 55-70 years with active or convalescent COVID-19. Each CDR3 is given with its conserved first and last residue. The order of the fields is J gene, D gene, clone size, V gene, CDR3 protein, CDR3 DNA. D genes are given only for firm matches. Clone size appears in some rows only: once, few, many, or a class for an expanded clone.

TRBJ2-7 | TRBD1 | - | TRBV3-1/TRBV3-2 | CASSKQGSPEEQYF | TGTGCCAGCAGCAAACAGGGGTCTCCCGAGGAGCAGTACTTC
TRBJ2-4 | TRBD1 | few | TRBV11-3 | CASSLEKDRAKNIQYF | TGTGCCAGCAGCTTAGAGAAGGACAGGGCCAAAAACATTCAGTACTTC
TRBJ1-2 | - | - | TRBV21-1 | CASSPWGVRYGYTF | TGTGCCAGCAGCCCCTGGGGGGTTCGCTATGGCTACACCTTC
TRBJ2-1 | TRBD1 | - | TRBV7-8 | CASSPRDRVANEQFF | TGTGCCAGCAGCCCCCGGGACAGGGTTGCCAATGAGCAGTTCTTC
TRBJ2-1 | - | - | TRBV5-5 | CASSFGLSGIINEQFF | TGTGCCAGCAGCTTTGGACTATCAGGTATAATCAATGAGCAGTTCTTC
TRBJ1-2 | TRBD1 | - | TRBV6-6 | CASSSSGTGDGYTF | TGTGCCAGCAGTTCCTCCGGGACAGGGGATGGCTACACCTTC
TRBJ2-7 | TRBD1 | - | TRBV7-2 | CASSLGRDSRYEQYF | TGTGCCAGCAGCTTAGGCCGGGACAGCCGCTACGAGCAGTACTTC
TRBJ2-1 | TRBD2 | - | TRBV5-4 | CASSQGLAGGDLYNEQFF | TGTGCCAGCAGCCAGGGACTTGCGGGAGGAGATCTCTACAATGAGCAGTTCTTC
TRBJ1-4 | - | - | TRBV6-6 | CASSYRTVYEKLFF | TGTGCCAGCAGTTACCGGACAGTTTATGAAAAACTGTTTTTT
TRBJ1-2 | - | - | TRBV19 | CAVQGGPIYGYTF | TGTGCCGTCCAAGGGGGTCCCATCTATGGCTACACCTTC
TRBJ2-5 | - | - | TRBV12-3/TRBV12-4 | CASSLRPETQYF | TGTGCCAGCAGTCTTCGTCCGGAGACCCAGTACTTC
TRBJ2-1 | - | - | TRBV7-3 | CASSLSAALEGEQFF | TGTGCCAGCAGCTTAAGTGCGGCCCTCGAGGGTGAGCAGTTCTTC
TRBJ2-1 | - | - | TRBV11-3 | CASSPKGAGRSYNEQFF | TGTGCCAGCAGCCCTAAGGGAGCGGGCCGCTCCTACAATGAGCAGTTCTTC
TRBJ2-5 | TRBD2 | few | TRBV9 | CASSVGSGGVQETQYF | TGTGCCAGCAGCGTAGGAAGCGGGGGGGTCCAAGAGACCCAGTACTTC
TRBJ1-1 | - | - | TRBV18 | CASSPNTLGRGTEAFF | TGTGCCAGCTCACCAAACACGTTGGGCAGGGGCACTGAAGCTTTCTTT
TRBJ1-5 | - | - | TRBV11-3 | CASSRVRSNQPQHF | TGTGCCAGCAGCCGCGTCCGCTCGAATCAGCCCCAGCATTTT
TRBJ2-3 | - | - | TRBV28 | CASSLWAGRDTQYF | TGTGCCAGCAGTTTATGGGCGGGCCGGGATACGCAGTATTTT
TRBJ1-2 | TRBD1 | once | TRBV19 | CASRPTGGYYGYTF | TGTGCCAGTAGACCGACAGGGGGTTACTATGGCTACACCTTC
TRBJ1-1 | - | - | TRBV5-1 | CASSLGALNTEAFF | TGCGCCAGCAGCTTGGGTGCTCTAAACACTGAAGCTTTCTTT
TRBJ2-5 | TRBD2 | - | TRBV29-1 | CSVVPSGGQETQYF | TGCAGCGTTGTTCCTAGCGGGGGCCAAGAGACCCAGTACTTC
TRBJ2-7 | TRBD1 | - | TRBV2 | CASRMETGGIEQYF | TGTGCCAGCAGGATGGAGACAGGGGGCATCGAGCAGTACTTC
TRBJ2-3 | TRBD1 | - | TRBV19 | CASSTTGQGIDTQYF | TGTGCCAGTAGTACCACAGGACAGGGTATAGATACGCAGTATTTT
TRBJ2-7 | TRBD1 | - | TRBV6-6 | CASSLPGGEQYF | TGTGCCAGCAGCTTACCAGGGGGCGAGCAGTACTTC
TRBJ2-7 | TRBD1 | once | TRBV19 | CASSLDRGSYEQYF | TGTGCCAGTAGTCTCGACAGGGGATCCTACGAGCAGTACTTC
TRBJ1-1 | - | - | TRBV6-6 | CASSPSLNTEAFF | TGTGCCAGCAGTCCATCCCTCAACACTGAAGCTTTCTTT
TRBJ2-1 | TRBD2 | - | TRBV7-6 | CASSLVVRLAEYNEQFF | TGTGCCAGCAGCTTAGTGGTTCGGCTAGCGGAGTACAATGAGCAGTTCTTC
TRBJ1-1 | - | - | TRBV27 | CASNPDSTMNTEAFF | TGTGCCAGCAACCCGGACAGTACTATGAACACTGAAGCTTTCTTT
TRBJ1-2 | - | - | TRBV6-5 | CASSWPLYYGYTF | TGTGCCAGCAGTTGGCCCCTTTACTATGGCTACACCTTC
TRBJ2-1 | TRBD2 | - | TRBV4-1 | CASSRSGTSGGNEQFF | TGCGCCAGCAGCCGCTCCGGGACTAGCGGGGGCAATGAGCAGTTCTTC
TRBJ1-2 | - | few | TRBV20-1 | CSARAGRGYTF | TGCAGTGCTAGGGCAGGTCGCGGCTACACCTTC
TRBJ1-2 | - | - | TRBV9 | CASSASGGGGGTGYTF | TGTGCCAGCAGCGCCTCCGGAGGGGGGGGAGGGACTGGCTACACCTTC
TRBJ2-1 | TRBD1 | - | TRBV3-1/TRBV3-2 | CASSRDRVEQFF | TGTGCCAGCAGCCGAGACAGGGTAGAGCAGTTCTTC
TRBJ1-2 | TRBD1 | few | TRBV4-2 | CASSQTGQGAGGYTF | TGTGCCAGCAGCCAAACGGGACAGGGGGCAGGCGGCTACACCTTC
TRBJ2-1 | TRBD2 | - | TRBV10-3 | CAISYSTSANEQFF | TGTGCCATCAGTTACTCGACTAGCGCCAATGAGCAGTTCTTC
TRBJ2-1 | TRBD2 | - | TRBV6-6 | CASSRSGTSGGAREQFF | TGTGCCAGCAGTCGCAGCGGGACTAGCGGGGGGGCAAGGGAGCAGTTCTTC
TRBJ2-2 | TRBD1 | - | TRBV5-1 | CASSLEGQGTGELFF | TGCGCCAGCAGCTTGGAGGGACAGGGGACCGGGGAGCTGTTTTTT
TRBJ1-6 | - | few | TRBV5-5 | CASSFEQYNSPLHF | TGTGCCAGCAGCTTCGAACAGTATAATTCACCCCTCCACTTT
TRBJ2-7 | - | once | TRBV6-5 | CASSLTESYEQYF | TGTGCCAGCAGCCTGACAGAGTCCTACGAGCAGTACTTC
TRBJ1-2 | - | - | TRBV19 | CASSERGYYGYTF | TGTGCCAGTAGTGAGCGAGGCTACTATGGCTACACCTTC
TRBJ2-1 | TRBD2 | - | TRBV15 | CATSRGLAETYNEQFF | TGTGCCACCAGCAGAGGGCTAGCGGAGACCTACAATGAGCAGTTCTTC
TRBJ1-1 | - | - | TRBV3-1/TRBV3-2 | CASSPDTKGNTEAFF | TGTGCCAGCAGCCCCGACACGAAAGGGAACACTGAAGCTTTCTTT
TRBJ1-3 | - | - | TRBV2 | CASSVLINTIYF | TGTGCCAGCAGTGTACTCATAAACACCATATATTTT
TRBJ1-2 | - | - | TRBV3-1/TRBV3-2 | CASSQDQVTVYGYTF | TGTGCCAGCAGCCAAGATCAGGTAACAGTATATGGCTACACCTTC
TRBJ2-1 | TRBD2 | once | TRBV5-4 | CASSLNREGGEQFF | TGTGCCAGCAGCTTGAATCGGGAGGGGGGTGAGCAGTTCTTC
TRBJ1-1 | - | - | TRBV12-5 | CASGLGDLGHTEAFF | TGTGCTAGTGGTTTAGGGGATTTGGGGCACACTGAAGCTTTCTTT
TRBJ2-7 | - | - | TRBV10-1 | CASSDGGGSWEEQYF | TGCGCCAGCAGTGACGGTGGGGGCTCTTGGGAAGAGCAGTACTTC
TRBJ1-2 | - | - | TRBV7-9 | CASSFNQGSNYGYTF | TGTGCCAGCAGCTTCAATCAGGGGTCTAACTATGGCTACACCTTC
TRBJ2-6 | TRBD1 | - | TRBV11-2 | CASSSRQGPGANVLTF | TGTGCCAGCAGCTCCAGACAGGGTCCCGGGGCCAACGTCCTGACTTTC
TRBJ2-6 | TRBD1 | - | TRBV2 | CASKGGGGANVLTF | TGTGCCAGTAAAGGGGGCGGCGGGGCCAACGTCCTGACTTTC
TRBJ1-2 | - | - | TRBV21-1 | CASSKAREGYTF | TGTGCCAGCAGCAAAGCGAGGGAGGGCTACACCTTC
TRBJ1-3 | - | - | TRBV9 | CASSRTHSGNTIYF | TGTGCCAGCAGCCGAACACACTCTGGAAACACCATATATTTT
TRBJ2-1 | - | many | TRBV6-5 | CASSQTASSYNEQFF | TGTGCCAGCAGCCAGACAGCCAGCTCCTACAATGAGCAGTTCTTC
TRBJ1-2 | - | - | TRBV30 | CAWRQGSGYGYTF | TGTGCCTGGAGACAGGGCTCGGGCTATGGCTACACCTTC
TRBJ1-4 | TRBD1 | - | TRBV27 | CASSSVTLTGVNEKLFF | TGTGCCAGCAGTTCCGTTACACTCACAGGGGTTAATGAAAAACTGTTTTTT
TRBJ1-4 | - | few | TRBV15 | CATSRGTLGGEKLFF | TGTGCCACCAGCAGGGGGACCCTCGGGGGGGAAAAACTGTTTTTT
TRBJ1-1 | TRBD1 | - | TRBV14 | CASSQSPGGTEAFF | TGTGCCAGCAGCCAATCTCCAGGGGGAACTGAAGCTTTCTTT
TRBJ1-5 | TRBD1 | - | TRBV7-2 | CASSLQGRAGPQHF | TGTGCCAGCAGCCTACAGGGGCGGGCTGGGCCCCAGCATTTT
TRBJ2-7 | - | - | TRBV7-8 | CASSPGRQIYEQYF | TGTGCCAGCAGCCCGGGCAGACAGATCTACGAGCAGTACTTC
TRBJ2-5 | TRBD1 | - | TRBV2 | CASSRYRGQETQYF | TGTGCCAGCAGTCGCTACAGGGGGCAAGAGACCCAGTACTTC
TRBJ2-5 | TRBD2 | - | TRBV2 | CASSEASGGTGETQYF | TGTGCCAGCAGTGAAGCCAGCGGGGGGACCGGGGAGACCCAGTACTTC